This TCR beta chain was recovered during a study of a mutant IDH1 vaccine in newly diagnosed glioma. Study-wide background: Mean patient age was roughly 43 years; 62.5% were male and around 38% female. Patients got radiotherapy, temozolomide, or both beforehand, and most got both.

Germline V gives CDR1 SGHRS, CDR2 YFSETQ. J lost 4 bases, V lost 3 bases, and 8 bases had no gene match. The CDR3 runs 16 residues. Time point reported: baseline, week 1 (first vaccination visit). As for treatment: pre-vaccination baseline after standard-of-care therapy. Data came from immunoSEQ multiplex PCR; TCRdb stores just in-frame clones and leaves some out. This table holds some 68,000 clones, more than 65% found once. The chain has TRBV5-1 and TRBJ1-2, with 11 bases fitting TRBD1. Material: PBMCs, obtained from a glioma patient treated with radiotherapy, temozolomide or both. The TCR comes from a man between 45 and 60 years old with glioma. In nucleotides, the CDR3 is TGCGCCAGCAGCTCCGGACAGGGGGCCAGGGGCTATGGCTACACCTTC. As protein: CASSSGQGARGYGYTF.